The rows below give T cell receptor beta chains drawn from one sample of a study of T-cell reconstitution after alpha-beta-depleted transplantation in children. TCRdb reprocessed the PCR reads with MiXCR, giving one entry per CDR3 protein. This table holds 700,000 or so distinct CDR3 sequences, 10% to 15% found once. The specimen was PBMCs, collected before TCRalphabeta/CD19-depleted stem cell transplant. Receptors were obtained from a girl aged 2 to 10 with congenital amegakaryocytic thrombocytopenia, due to receive a stem cell transplant. Both conserved end residues are trimmed from each CDR3.

V gene: TRBV7-2
J gene: TRBJ1-1
CDR3 protein: ASSLIYRRGTEAF

V gene: TRBV10-3
J gene: TRBJ2-7
CDR3 protein: ASQKQGRYEQY

V gene: TRBV20-1
J gene: TRBJ2-3
CDR3 protein: SASPVAGVDTQY

V gene: TRBV28
J gene: TRBJ2-3
CDR3 protein: ASSFSGPLRTDTQY

V gene: TRBV15
J gene: TRBJ1-4
CDR3 protein: ATRRGEKLF

V gene: TRBV25-1
J gene: TRBJ2-5
CDR3 protein: ASSDYRTGSEETQY

V gene: TRBV5-1
J gene: TRBJ2-7
CDR3 protein: ASSIVAGPKHYEQY

V gene: TRBV27
J gene: TRBJ2-7
CDR3 protein: ASSPFDRSYYEQY

V gene: TRBV5-1
J gene: TRBJ2-1
CDR3 protein: ASSLTGVTYNEQF

V gene: TRBV5-1
J gene: TRBJ1-1
CDR3 protein: ASSLEGVGISEAF

V gene: TRBV18
J gene: TRBJ1-2
CDR3 protein: ASSPRTGSNYGYT

V gene: TRBV28
J gene: TRBJ2-1
CDR3 protein: ASSPGRTSDDEQF

V gene: TRBV7-9
J gene: TRBJ2-1
CDR3 protein: ASSTSGGNGQF

V gene: TRBV12-3/TRBV12-4
J gene: TRBJ2-1
CDR3 protein: ASSPLAGVYEQF

V gene: TRBV5-1
J gene: TRBJ2-1
CDR3 protein: ASSLLAGDFNEQF

V gene: TRBV5-6
J gene: TRBJ2-1
CDR3 protein: ASSFGSSVSTDEQF

V gene: TRBV20-1
J gene: TRBJ2-1
CDR3 protein: SASGRALNEQF

V gene: TRBV5-1
J gene: TRBJ2-7
CDR3 protein: ASSLDVRGYEQY

V gene: TRBV16
J gene: TRBJ1-1
CDR3 protein: ASSQWGRGRNTEAF

V gene: TRBV5-1
J gene: TRBJ2-3
CDR3 protein: ASSLAAGDISDTQY

V gene: TRBV18
J gene: TRBJ2-1
CDR3 protein: ASSPLPREGF

V gene: TRBV5-1
J gene: TRBJ2-7
CDR3 protein: ASKNVDWPGYEQY

V gene: TRBV20-1
J gene: TRBJ2-3
CDR3 protein: SAGQTGLTDTQY

V gene: TRBV20-1
J gene: TRBJ2-7
CDR3 protein: SAKPGDEQY

V gene: TRBV5-1
J gene: TRBJ2-5
CDR3 protein: ASSLFPGETQY